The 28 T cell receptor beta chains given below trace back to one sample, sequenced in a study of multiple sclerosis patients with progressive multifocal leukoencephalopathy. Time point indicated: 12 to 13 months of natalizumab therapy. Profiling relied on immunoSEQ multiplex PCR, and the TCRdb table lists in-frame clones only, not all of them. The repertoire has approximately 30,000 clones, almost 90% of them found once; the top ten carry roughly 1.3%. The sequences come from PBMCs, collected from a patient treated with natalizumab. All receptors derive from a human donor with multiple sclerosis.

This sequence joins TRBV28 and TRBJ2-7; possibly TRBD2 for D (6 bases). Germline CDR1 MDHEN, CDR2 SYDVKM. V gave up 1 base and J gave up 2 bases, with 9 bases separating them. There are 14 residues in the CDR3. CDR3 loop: CASSLLGGAYEQYF. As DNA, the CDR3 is TGTGCCAGCAGTTTATTGGGGGGAGCCTACGAGCAGTACTTC.

This CDR3 reads CASSEGSVQETQYF. The CDR3 DNA follows: TGTGCCAGCAGTGAAGGCAGTGTCCAAGAGACCCAGTACTTC. The V and J genes are TRBV2 and TRBJ2-5; D uncertain. Germline V CDR1 and CDR2: SNHLY, FYNNEI. The ends were cut back, 1 base at V and 1 base at J, with 7 bases in the middle. The CDR3 length is 14 residues.

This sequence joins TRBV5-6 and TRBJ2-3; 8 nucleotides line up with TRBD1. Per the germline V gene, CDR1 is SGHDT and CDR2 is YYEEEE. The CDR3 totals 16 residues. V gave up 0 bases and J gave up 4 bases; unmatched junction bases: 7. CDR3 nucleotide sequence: TGTGCCAGCAGCTTGGAGGTGACAGGGGTGGCAGATACGCAGTATTTT. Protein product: CASSLEVTGVADTQYF.

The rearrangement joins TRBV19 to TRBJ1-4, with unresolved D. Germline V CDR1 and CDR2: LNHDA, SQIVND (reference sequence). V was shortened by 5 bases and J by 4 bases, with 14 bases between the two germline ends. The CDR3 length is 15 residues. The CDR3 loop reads CASSATPSFNEKLFF. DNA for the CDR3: TGTGCCAGTAGTGCGACCCCCAGCTTTAATGAAAAACTGTTTTTT.

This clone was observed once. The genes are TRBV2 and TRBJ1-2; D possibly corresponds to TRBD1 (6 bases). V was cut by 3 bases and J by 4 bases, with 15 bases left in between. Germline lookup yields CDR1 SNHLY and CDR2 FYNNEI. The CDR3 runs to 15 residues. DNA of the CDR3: TGTGCCAGCAGTGACTCTATGGGGGGCATCTATGGCTACACCTTC. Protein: CASSDSMGGIYGYTF.

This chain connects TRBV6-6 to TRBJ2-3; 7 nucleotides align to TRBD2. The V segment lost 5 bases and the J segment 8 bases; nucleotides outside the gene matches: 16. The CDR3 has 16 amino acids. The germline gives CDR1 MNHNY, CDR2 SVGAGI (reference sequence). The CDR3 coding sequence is TGTGCCAGCAGTCCCGGGGGGAGGGGCCAACCGGGTACGCAGTATTTT. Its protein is CASSPGGRGQPGTQYF.

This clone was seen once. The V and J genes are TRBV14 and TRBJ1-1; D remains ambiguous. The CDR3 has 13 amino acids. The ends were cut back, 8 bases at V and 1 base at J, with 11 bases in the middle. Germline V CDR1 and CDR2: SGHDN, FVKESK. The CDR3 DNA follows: TGTGCCAGCGGGGTAAAGCAGAACACTGAAGCTTTCTTT. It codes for CASGVKQNTEAFF.

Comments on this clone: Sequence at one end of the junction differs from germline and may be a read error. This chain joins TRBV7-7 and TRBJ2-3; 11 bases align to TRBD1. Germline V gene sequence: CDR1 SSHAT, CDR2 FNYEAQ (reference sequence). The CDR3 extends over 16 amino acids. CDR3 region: CASSIPGQGEADTQYF. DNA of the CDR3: TGTGCTAGCAGCATTCCGGGACAGGGGGAAGCAGATACGCAGTATTTT.

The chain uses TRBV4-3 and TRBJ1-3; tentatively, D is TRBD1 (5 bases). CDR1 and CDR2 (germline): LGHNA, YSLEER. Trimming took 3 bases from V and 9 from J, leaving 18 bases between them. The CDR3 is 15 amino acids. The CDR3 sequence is CASSQDLDSRGTIYF. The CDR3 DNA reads TGCGCCAGCAGCCAGGATCTTGACAGCCGCGGCACCATATATTTT.

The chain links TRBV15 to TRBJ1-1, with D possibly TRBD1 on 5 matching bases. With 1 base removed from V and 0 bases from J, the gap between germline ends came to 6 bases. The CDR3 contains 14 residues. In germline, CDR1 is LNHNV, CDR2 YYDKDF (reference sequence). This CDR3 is CATSRGQMNTEAFF. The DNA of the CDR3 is TGTGCCACCAGCAGAGGACAGATGAACACTGAAGCTTTCTTT.

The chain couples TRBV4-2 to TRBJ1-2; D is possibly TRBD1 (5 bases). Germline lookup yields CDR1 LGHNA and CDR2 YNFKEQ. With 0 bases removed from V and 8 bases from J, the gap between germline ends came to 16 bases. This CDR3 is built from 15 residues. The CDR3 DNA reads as TGTGCCAGCAGCCAAGAACTGCGGGAGGGGAAGGGCTACACCTTC. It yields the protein CASSQELREGKGYTF.

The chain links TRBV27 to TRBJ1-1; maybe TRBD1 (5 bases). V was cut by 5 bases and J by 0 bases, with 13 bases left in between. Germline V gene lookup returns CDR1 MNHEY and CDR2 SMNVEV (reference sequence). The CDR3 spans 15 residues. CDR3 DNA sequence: TGTGCCAGCAGTAGGAGGGACGCTGTGAACACTGAAGCTTTCTTT. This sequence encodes CASSRRDAVNTEAFF.

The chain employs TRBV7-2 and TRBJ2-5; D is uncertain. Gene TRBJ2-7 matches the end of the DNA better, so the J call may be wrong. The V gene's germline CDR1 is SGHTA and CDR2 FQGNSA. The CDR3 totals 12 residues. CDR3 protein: CASSPRRYEQYF. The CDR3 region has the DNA TGTGCCAGCAGCCCTCGACGTTACGAGCAGTACTTC.

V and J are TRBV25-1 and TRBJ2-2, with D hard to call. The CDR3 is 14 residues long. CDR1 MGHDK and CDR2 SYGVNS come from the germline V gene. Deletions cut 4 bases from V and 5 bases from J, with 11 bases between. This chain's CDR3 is CASSGRARTGELFF. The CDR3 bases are TGTGCCAGCAGTGGACGGGCTCGGACCGGGGAGCTGTTTTTT.

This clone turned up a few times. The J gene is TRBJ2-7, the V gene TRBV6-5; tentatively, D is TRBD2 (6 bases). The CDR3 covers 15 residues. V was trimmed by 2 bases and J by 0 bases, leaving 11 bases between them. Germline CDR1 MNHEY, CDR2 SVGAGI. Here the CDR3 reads CASSYVAGSSYEQYF. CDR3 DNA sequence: TGTGCCAGCAGTTACGTGGCGGGGAGCTCCTACGAGCAGTACTTC.

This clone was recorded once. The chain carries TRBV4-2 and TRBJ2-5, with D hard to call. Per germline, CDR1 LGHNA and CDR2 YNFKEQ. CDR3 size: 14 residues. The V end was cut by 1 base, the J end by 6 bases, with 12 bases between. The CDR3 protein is CASSQGSDEQTQYF. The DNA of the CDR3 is TGTGCCAGCAGCCAAGGAAGTGATGAGCAGACCCAGTACTTC.

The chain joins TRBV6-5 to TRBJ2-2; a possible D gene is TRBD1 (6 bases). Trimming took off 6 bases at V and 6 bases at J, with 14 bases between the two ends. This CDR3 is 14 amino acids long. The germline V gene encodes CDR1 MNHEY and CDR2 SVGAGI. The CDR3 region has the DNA TGTGCCAGCAGACAGGGTTCCGAGGCCGGGGAGCTGTTTTTT. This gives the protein CASRQGSEAGELFF.

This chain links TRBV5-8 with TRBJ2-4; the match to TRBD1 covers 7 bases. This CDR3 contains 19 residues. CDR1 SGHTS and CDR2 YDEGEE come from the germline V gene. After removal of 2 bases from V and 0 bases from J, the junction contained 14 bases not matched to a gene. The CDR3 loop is CASSLSDRAAYRAKNIQYF. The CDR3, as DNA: TGTGCCAGCAGCTTATCCGACAGGGCCGCCTACAGAGCCAAAAACATTCAGTACTTC.

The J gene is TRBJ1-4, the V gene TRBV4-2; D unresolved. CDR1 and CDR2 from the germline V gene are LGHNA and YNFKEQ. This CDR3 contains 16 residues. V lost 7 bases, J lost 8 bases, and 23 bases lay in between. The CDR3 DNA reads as TGTGCCAGCACGCCTAAGTTGGCCGGAGAGGGAGAAAAACTGTTTTTT. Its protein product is CASTPKLAGEGEKLFF.

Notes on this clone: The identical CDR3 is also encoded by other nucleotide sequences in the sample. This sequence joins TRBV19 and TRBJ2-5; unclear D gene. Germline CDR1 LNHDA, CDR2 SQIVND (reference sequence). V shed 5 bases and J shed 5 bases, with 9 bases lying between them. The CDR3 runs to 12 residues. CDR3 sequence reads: CASSLGWETQYF. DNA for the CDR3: TGTGCCAGTAGTCTGGGGTGGGAGACCCAGTACTTC.

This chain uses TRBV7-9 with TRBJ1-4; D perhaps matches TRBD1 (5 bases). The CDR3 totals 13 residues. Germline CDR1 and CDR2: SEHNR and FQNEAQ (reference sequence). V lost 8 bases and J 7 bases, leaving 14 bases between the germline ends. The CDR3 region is CASQGSRGEKLFF. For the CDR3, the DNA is TGTGCCAGCCAGGGTTCGAGGGGTGAAAAACTGTTTTTT. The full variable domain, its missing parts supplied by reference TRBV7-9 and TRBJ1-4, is DTGVSQNPRHKITKRGQNVTFRCDPISEHNRLYWYRQTLGQGPEFLTYFQNEAQLEKSRLLSDRFSAERPKGSFSTLEIQRTEQGDSAMYLCASQGSRGEKLFFGSGTQLSVL.

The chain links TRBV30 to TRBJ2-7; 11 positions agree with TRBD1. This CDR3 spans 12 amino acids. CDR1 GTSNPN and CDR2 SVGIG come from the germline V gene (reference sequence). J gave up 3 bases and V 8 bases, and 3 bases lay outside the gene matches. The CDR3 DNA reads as TGTGCCAGGACAGGGGGCGGCTACGAGCAGTACTTC. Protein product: CARTGGGYEQYF. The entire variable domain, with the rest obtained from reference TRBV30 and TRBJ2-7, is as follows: SQTIHQWPATLVQPVGSPLSLECTVEGTSNPNLYWYRQAAGRGLQLLFYSVGIGQISSEVPQNLSASRPQDRQFILSSKKLLLSDSGFYLCARTGGGYEQYFGPGTRLTVT.

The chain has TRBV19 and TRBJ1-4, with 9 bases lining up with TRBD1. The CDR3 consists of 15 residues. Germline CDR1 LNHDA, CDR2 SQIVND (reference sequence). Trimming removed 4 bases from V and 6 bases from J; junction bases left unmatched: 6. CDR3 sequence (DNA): TGTGCCAGTAGTAACCTCCGGGACAGGGATGAAAAACTGTTTTTT. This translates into CASSNLRDRDEKLFF.

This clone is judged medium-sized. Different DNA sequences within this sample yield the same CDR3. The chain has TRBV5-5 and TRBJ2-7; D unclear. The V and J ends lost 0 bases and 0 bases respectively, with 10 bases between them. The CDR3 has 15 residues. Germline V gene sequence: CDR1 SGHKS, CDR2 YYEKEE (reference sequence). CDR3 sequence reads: CASSLAFGSSYEQYF. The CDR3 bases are TGTGCCAGCAGCTTGGCCTTTGGAAGCTCCTACGAGCAGTACTTC.

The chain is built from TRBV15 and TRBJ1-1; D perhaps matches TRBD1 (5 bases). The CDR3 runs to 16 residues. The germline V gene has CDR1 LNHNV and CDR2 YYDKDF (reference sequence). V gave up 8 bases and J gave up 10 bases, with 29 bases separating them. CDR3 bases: TGTGCCACCGGCCCCCGAGGGTATCAAGGGACGGGGAGAGCTTTCTTT. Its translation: CATGPRGYQGTGRAFF.

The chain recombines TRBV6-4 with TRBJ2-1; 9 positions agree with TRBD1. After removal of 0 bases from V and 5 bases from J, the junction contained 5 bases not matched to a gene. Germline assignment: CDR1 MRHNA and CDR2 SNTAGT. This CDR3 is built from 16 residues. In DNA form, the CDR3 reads TGTGCCAGCAGTGACTCGCCGGGACAGGGTAACAATGAGCAGTTCTTC. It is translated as CASSDSPGQGNNEQFF.

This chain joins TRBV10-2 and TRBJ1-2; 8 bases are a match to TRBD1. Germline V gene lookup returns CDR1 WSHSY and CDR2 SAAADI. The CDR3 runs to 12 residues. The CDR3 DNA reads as TGCGCGACCGACAGGGGAGGCTATGGCTACACCTTC. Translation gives CATDRGGYGYTF.

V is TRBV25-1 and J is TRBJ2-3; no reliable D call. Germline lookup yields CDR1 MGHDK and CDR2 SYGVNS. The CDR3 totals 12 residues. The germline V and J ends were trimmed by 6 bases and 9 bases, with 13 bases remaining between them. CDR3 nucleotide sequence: TGTGCCAGCAGCCTCCGGCCCGACACGCAGTATTTT. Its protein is CASSLRPDTQYF.